The 2 T cell receptor beta chains presented below share a single source sample, sequenced in a study (TCRdb year 2016). To prepare the library, RT-PCR was applied. Sequenced using an Illumina MiSeq. TCRdb reran the public reads through fastp at Q25 and MiXCR, keeping productive beta chains. Every CDR3 protein is listed once, alongside the most common genes and DNA of its rows. Recorded for this sample are hundreds of thousands of distinct CDR3 sequences; approximately 15% of them occurred a single time. The ten largest account for roughly 3.6% of the sample. The sequenced material came from memory CD4+ T cells from blood. The receptors originated from a female donor in good health, serving as a healthy control.

For the CDR3, the DNA is TGTGCCAGCAGTAGGGTGGAAAGGGGAATGTCTCTGCAGTATTTT. Protein product: CASSRVERGMSLQYF. The chain has TRBV4-2 and TRBJ2-3, with a weak D call TRBD1 (5 bases). The CDR3 is made up of 15 amino acids. Germline lookup yields CDR1 LGHNA and CDR2 YNFKEQ. The V gene lost 6 bases and the J gene lost 11 bases, with 24 bases spanning the gap.

This clonotype has a handful of counts. The chain is built from TRBV10-3 and TRBJ2-7; the match to TRBD1 covers 7 bases. The CDR3 is 14 residues long. The V and J ends lost 7 bases and 9 bases, in that order; junction bases with no gene match: 15. The germline V gene has CDR1 ENHRY and CDR2 SYGVKD. The chain's CDR3 is CAITPDRLSTRQYF. The CDR3 coding sequence is TGTGCCATCACCCCGGACAGGCTATCCACCCGGCAGTACTTC.